These 22 T cell receptor beta chains originate from one sample sequenced in a study of OX40 agonist ivuxolimab in advanced cancers. The data were produced by immunoSEQ multiplex PCR, yet TCRdb's version contains in-frame clones alone and is incomplete. The sample holds more than 15,000 clones, more than 85% seen once. The sample consisted of CD4+ or CD8+ T cells sorted from blood, taken in a trial of the OX40 agonist ivuxolimab. The receptors were sampled from an adult with an advanced solid tumor such as melanoma, head and neck, liver or kidney cancer.

V and J are TRBV7-6 and TRBJ2-7, with D maybe TRBD2 (5 bases). With 1 base removed from V and 5 bases from J, the gap between germline ends came to 15 bases. The CDR3 covers 15 residues. Per germline, CDR1 SGHVS and CDR2 FNYEAQ. The DNA of the CDR3 is TGTGCCAGCAGCTTAGTGTCCGGGAATGCTGACGAGCAGTACTTC. Its translation: CASSLVSGNADEQYF.

The chain employs TRBV27 and TRBJ1-5; a weak D match, TRBD1 (5 bases). The CDR3 has 16 residues. Germline V gene data show CDR1 as MNHEY and CDR2 as SMNVEV (reference sequence). Trimming shortened V by 4 bases and J by 5 bases, and 18 bases separated the two germline ends. The CDR3 sequence is CASSSLGLGVHQPQHF. CDR3 nucleotide sequence: TGTGCCAGCAGTTCTCTGGGGCTGGGGGTTCATCAGCCCCAGCATTTT.

This sequence joins TRBV5-4 and TRBJ2-5; perhaps TRBD2 as D (6 bases). Trimming pared 4 bases from V and 2 bases from J, leaving 12 bases between. The CDR3 has 14 residues. Germline lookup yields CDR1 SGHNT and CDR2 YYREEE (reference sequence). CDR3 DNA: TGTGCCAGCAGCCCTGCGGGACCTCAAGAGACCCAGTACTTC. It translates to CASSPAGPQETQYF.

Points on this clone: This sample includes further DNA sequences coding for the same CDR3. V usage is TRBV6-5 and J usage is TRBJ2-2; possibly TRBD1 for D (6 bases). Trimming removed 0 bases from V and 1 base from J, with 6 bases in between. Germline loops: CDR1 MNHEY, CDR2 SVGAGI. The CDR3 runs 15 residues. CDR3 DNA sequence: TGTGCCAGCAGTTACTCGACAGGGAACACCGGGGAGCTGTTTTTT. Translated, it gives CASSYSTGNTGELFF.

As regards this clone: The sample holds other DNA sequences that translate to the same CDR3. The J gene is TRBJ2-7, the V gene TRBV5-6; 7 bases are a match to TRBD1. The CDR3 runs 14 residues. Germline V CDR1 and CDR2: SGHDT, YYEEEE. V lost 2 bases and J lost 3; bases outside the gene matches: 5. As DNA, the CDR3 is TGTGCCAGCAGCTTCGGGCAGGGGGACTACGAGCAGTACTTC. Its translation is CASSFGQGDYEQYF.

This clone was found a few times. CDR3 protein: CASSRRQGVISNYGYTF. In DNA form, the CDR3 reads TGTGCCAGCAGCAGAAGACAGGGGGTAATCTCGAACTATGGCTACACCTTC. The chain links TRBV28 to TRBJ1-2; 9 positions agree with TRBD1. In germline, CDR1 is MDHEN, CDR2 SYDVKM. After removal of 6 bases from V and 2 bases from J, the junction contained 13 bases not matched to a gene. The CDR3 sequence is 17 residues long.

Of note for this clone: One junction end disagrees with the germline gene, perhaps due to a read error. The chain couples TRBV19 to TRBJ1-5; a weak D match, TRBD1 (6 bases). Germline assignment: CDR1 LNHDA and CDR2 SQIVND (reference sequence). This CDR3 has 16 residues. The CDR3 DNA sequence: TGTGCCAGTAGGCTAGAACAGGGTTATAGCACTCAGCCCCAGCATTTT. This encodes CASRLEQGYSTQPQHF.

The V call is TRBV29-1, the J call TRBJ1-2; D gene ambiguous. The CDR3 spans 12 residues. Trimming took 3 bases from V and 2 from J, leaving 7 bases between them. Looked up from germline, CDR1 is SQVTM and CDR2 is ANQGSEA. The chain's CDR3 is CSVDSVNYGYTF. CDR3 nucleotides: TGCAGCGTTGATTCTGTGAACTATGGCTACACCTTC.

The chain has TRBV7-8 and TRBJ2-7; D remains ambiguous. The germline V gene encodes CDR1 SGHVS and CDR2 FQNEAQ. The CDR3 spans 15 residues. The V end was cut by 0 bases, the J end by 2 bases, with 11 bases between. CDR3 loop: CASSLAPSGTYEQYF. The CDR3 region has the DNA TGTGCCAGCAGCTTAGCCCCCTCCGGTACCTACGAGCAGTACTTC.

J is TRBJ2-2 and V is TRBV6-6; 8 bases line up with TRBD2. Per the germline V gene, CDR1 is MNHNY and CDR2 is SVGAGI (reference sequence). This CDR3 has 16 residues. V gave up 7 bases and J gave up 0 bases; unmatched junction bases: 7. CDR3 in DNA: TGTGCCAGCACCTTCGCGGGGGGCGCGAACACCGGGGAGCTGTTTTTT. Its translation is CASTFAGGANTGELFF.

The genes are TRBV6-6 and TRBJ2-5; a weak D match, TRBD1 (6 bases). From germline, CDR1 is MNHNY and CDR2 SVGAGI (reference sequence). The CDR3 loop spans 15 amino acids. The V end was cut by 2 bases, the J end by 4 bases, with 14 bases between. The CDR3 coding sequence is TGTGCCAGCAGTTACCCCAGGGGATGGCGAGAGACCCAGTACTTC. Its translation is CASSYPRGWRETQYF.

This clone has just a few counts. V usage is TRBV2 and J usage is TRBJ2-3, with 9 bases matching TRBD1. Germline CDR1 reads SNHLY; CDR2 reads FYNNEI. With V trimmed by 6 bases and J by 0 bases, 10 bases remained unmatched. This CDR3 has 17 amino acids. Here the CDR3 DNA reads TGTGCCAGCAGGGGACAGGGAGGGCTCCAGAGCACAGATACGCAGTATTTT. It yields the protein CASRGQGGLQSTDTQYF.

The chain uses TRBV29-1 and TRBJ2-3, with TRBD2 matching 7 bases. V gave up 7 bases and J gave up 6 bases; unmatched junction bases: 16. Germline assignment: CDR1 SQVTM and CDR2 ANQGSEA. The CDR3 has 15 amino acids. In nucleotides, the CDR3 is TGCAGCGCCCAGGGCGGGAGTTGGAGCGGTGATACGCAGTATTTT. Its translation is CSAQGGSWSGDTQYF.

This clone was detected only once. V is TRBV10-3 and J is TRBJ2-2; D is perhaps TRBD1 or TRBD2 (6 bases each). Germline CDR1 reads ENHRY; CDR2 reads SYGVKD. V was clipped by 6 bases and J by 2 bases, with 16 bases between them. CDR3 length equals 16 residues. The CDR3, as DNA: TGTGCCATCAGCGGGGTGGAGGGGGTCAACACCGGGGAGCTGTTTTTT. It is translated as CAISGVEGVNTGELFF.

This chain links TRBV27 with TRBJ1-6, with TRBD1 matching 8 bases. CDR1 and CDR2 (germline): MNHEY, SMNVEV (reference sequence). This CDR3 contains 14 residues. V lost 7 bases and J lost 10; bases outside the gene matches: 9. CDR3 sequence: CASTAGGPESPLHF. CDR3 sequence (DNA): TGTGCCAGCACGGCAGGGGGCCCGGAGTCACCCCTCCACTTT.

This chain links TRBV29-1 with TRBJ1-1; D remains ambiguous. The CDR3 has 12 residues. The germline V gene encodes CDR1 SQVTM and CDR2 ANQGSEA. Between the trimmed V and J ends, which lost 1 base and 4 bases, there was a span of 7 bases. CDR3 amino acids: CSVEVGSTEAFF. The CDR3 nucleotides are TGCAGCGTTGAAGTGGGATCCACTGAAGCTTTCTTT.

The chain recombines TRBV27 with TRBJ1-1, with 9 bases fitting TRBD1. The J segment lost 7 bases and the V segment lost 3 bases, leaving 6 bases of the junction unmatched. This CDR3 has 14 residues. CDR1 and CDR2 from the germline V gene are MNHEY and SMNVEV (reference sequence). As DNA, the CDR3 is TGTGCCAGCAGTTTGAGACAGGGGGAGGATGAAGCTTTCTTT. Amino acid sequence: CASSLRQGEDEAFF.

J is TRBJ2-3 and V is TRBV27, with 8 bases aligning to TRBD2. V gave up 3 bases and J gave up 5 bases; unmatched junction bases: 4. The germline V gene has CDR1 MNHEY and CDR2 SMNVEV (reference sequence). CDR3 length: 14 residues. CDR3 DNA: TGTGCCAGCAGTTTCGGGGGGGCAATAGATACGCAGTATTTT. Translated, it gives CASSFGGAIDTQYF.

Only a few counts were recorded for this clone. The chain carries TRBV5-1 and TRBJ2-7, with 9 bases matching TRBD1. The V gene's germline CDR1 is SGHRS and CDR2 YFSETQ. The CDR3 contains 17 residues. V gave up 0 bases and J gave up 13 bases; unmatched junction bases: 20. The CDR3 spells CASSLGDTPGQGPGGYF. The CDR3 coding sequence is TGCGCCAGCAGCTTGGGGGATACACCGGGACAGGGCCCGGGAGGCTACTTC. Complete variable domain (other parts from reference TRBV5-1 and TRBJ2-7): KAGVTQTPRYLIKTRGQQVTLSCSPISGHRSVSWYQQTPGQGLQFLFEYFSETQRNKGNFPGRFSGRQFSNSRSEMNVSTLELGDSALYLCASSLGDTPGQGPGGYFGPGTRLTVT.

The CDR3 bases are TGTGCCAGCAGCTCTTGGGGGGGCGATCAGCCCCAGCATTTT. As protein: CASSSWGGDQPQHF. The genes are TRBV12-1 and TRBJ1-5. TRBV12-1 is described as a pseudogene. The CDR3 runs 14 residues.

V and J are TRBV27 and TRBJ2-7, with 12 nucleotides matching TRBD1. V lost 4 bases and J lost 7; bases outside the gene matches: 8. The germline CDR1 and CDR2 sequences are MNHEY and SMNVEV (reference sequence). This CDR3 is built from 15 residues. The chain's CDR3 is CASSWSGQGAGEQYF. The CDR3 nucleotides are TGTGCCAGCAGTTGGTCGGGACAGGGGGCTGGTGAGCAGTACTTC.

The V call is TRBV7-6, the J call TRBJ2-2, with 14 bases fitting TRBD2. Trimming took 2 bases from V and 6 from J; bases not matched to a gene: 8. The CDR3 spans 18 residues. The germline gives CDR1 SGHVS, CDR2 FNYEAQ. Here the CDR3 DNA reads TGTGCCAGCAGCTTAATGAGACTAGCGGGGGGGCCTCCCGGGGAGCTGTTTTTT. Translation gives CASSLMRLAGGPPGELFF.